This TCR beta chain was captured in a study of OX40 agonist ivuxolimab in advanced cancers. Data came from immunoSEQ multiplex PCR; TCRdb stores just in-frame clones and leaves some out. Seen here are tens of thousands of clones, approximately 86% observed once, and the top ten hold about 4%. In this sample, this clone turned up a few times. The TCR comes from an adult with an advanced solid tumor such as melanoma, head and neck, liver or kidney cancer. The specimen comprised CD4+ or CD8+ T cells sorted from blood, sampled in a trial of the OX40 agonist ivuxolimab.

The CDR3: CASSSPDRELQETQYF. The CDR3, as DNA: TGTGCCAGCAGTTCTCCGGACAGGGAGCTTCAAGAGACCCAGTACTTC. The chain employs TRBV6-6 and TRBJ2-5, with 8 positions matching TRBD1. This CDR3 is 16 amino acids long. Germline V gene sequence: CDR1 MNHNY, CDR2 SVGAGI (reference sequence). V dropped 4 bases and J dropped 2; count of bases not matched to a gene: 9.